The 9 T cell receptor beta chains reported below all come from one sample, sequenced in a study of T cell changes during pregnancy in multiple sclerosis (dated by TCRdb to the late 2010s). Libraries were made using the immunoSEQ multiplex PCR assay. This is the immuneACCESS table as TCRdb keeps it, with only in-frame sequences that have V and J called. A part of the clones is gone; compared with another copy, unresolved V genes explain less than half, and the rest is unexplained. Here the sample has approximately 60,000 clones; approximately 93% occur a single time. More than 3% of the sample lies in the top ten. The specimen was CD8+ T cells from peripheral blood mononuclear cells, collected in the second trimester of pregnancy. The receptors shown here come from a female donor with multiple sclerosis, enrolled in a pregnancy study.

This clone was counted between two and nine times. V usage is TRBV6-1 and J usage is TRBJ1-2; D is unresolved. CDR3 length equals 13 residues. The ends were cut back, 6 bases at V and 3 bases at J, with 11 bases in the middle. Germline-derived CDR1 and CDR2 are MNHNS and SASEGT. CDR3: CASRDTLYYGYTF. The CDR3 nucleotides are TGTGCCAGCAGAGATACTCTTTACTATGGCTACACCTTC.

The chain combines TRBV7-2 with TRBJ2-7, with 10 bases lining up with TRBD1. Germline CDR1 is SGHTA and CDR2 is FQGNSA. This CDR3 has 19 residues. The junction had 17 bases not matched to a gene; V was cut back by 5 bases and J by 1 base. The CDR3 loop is CASSPNPGTGALGSYEQYF. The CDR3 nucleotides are TGTGCCAGCAGCCCGAATCCCGGGACAGGGGCCTTGGGTTCCTACGAGCAGTACTTC.

The CDR3 sequence: CASSLTPGTSSYEQYF. The CDR3 DNA reads as TGTGCCAGCAGTCTAACCCCCGGGACTAGCTCCTACGAGCAGTACTTC. This chain connects TRBV27 to TRBJ2-7; TRBD2 matches at 8 bases. The CDR3 has 16 residues. Germline V gives CDR1 MNHEY, CDR2 SMNVEV (reference sequence). The V and J ends lost 5 bases and 0 bases, in that order; junction bases with no gene match: 9.

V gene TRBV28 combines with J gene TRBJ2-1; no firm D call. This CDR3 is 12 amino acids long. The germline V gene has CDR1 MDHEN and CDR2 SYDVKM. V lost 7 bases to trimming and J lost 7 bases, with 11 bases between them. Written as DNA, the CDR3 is TGTGCCAGCACCTCTAGGTTAAATGAGCAGTTCTTC. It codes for CASTSRLNEQFF.

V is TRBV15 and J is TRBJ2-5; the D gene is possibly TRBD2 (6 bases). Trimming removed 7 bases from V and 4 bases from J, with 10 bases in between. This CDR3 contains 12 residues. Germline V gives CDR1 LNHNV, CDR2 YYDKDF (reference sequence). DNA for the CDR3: TGTGCCACCAACTCAGCGGGAGAGACCCAGTACTTC. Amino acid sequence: CATNSAGETQYF.

CDR3 loop: CASSSMDSPHGYTF. In DNA form, the CDR3 reads TGCGCCAGCAGCTCGATGGACAGCCCTCATGGCTACACCTTC. The chain has TRBV5-1 and TRBJ1-2; D might be TRBD1 (6 bases). The CDR3 is 14 residues long. Trimming pared 3 bases from V and 6 bases from J, leaving 15 bases between. Germline V gene data show CDR1 as SGHRS and CDR2 as YFSETQ.

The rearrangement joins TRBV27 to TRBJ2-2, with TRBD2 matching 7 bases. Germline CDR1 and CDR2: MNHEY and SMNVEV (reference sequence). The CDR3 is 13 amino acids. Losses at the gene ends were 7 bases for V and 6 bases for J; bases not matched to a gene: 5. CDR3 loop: CASTPREAGELFF. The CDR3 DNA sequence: TGTGCCAGCACCCCCCGGGAGGCCGGGGAGCTGTTTTTT.

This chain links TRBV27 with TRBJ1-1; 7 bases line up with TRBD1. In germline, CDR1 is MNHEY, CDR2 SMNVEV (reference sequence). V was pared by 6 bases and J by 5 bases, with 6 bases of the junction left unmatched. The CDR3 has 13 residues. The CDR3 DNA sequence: TGTGCCAGCAGACTAAACAGGGGAACTGAAGCTTTCTTT. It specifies CASRLNRGTEAFF.

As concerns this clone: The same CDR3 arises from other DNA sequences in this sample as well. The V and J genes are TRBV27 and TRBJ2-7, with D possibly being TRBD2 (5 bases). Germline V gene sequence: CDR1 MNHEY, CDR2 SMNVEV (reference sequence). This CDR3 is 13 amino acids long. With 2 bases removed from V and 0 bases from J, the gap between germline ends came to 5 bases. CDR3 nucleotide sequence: TGTGCCAGCAGTTTAGGACTCTCCTACGAGCAGTACTTC. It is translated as CASSLGLSYEQYF.